The clone carrying this TCR beta chain was found a few times. A single record per CDR3 protein comes from TCRdb applying MiXCR to the 5' RACE reads. The sample comprises nearly 550,000 distinct CDR3 sequences, 15% to 20% of which are singletons, and roughly an eighth rests with the top ten. These data are taken from a study of T cells after yellow fever vaccination. The junction had 7 bases not matched to a gene; V was cut back by 3 bases and J by 3 bases. The CDR3 totals 15 residues. Material: PBMCs, obtained 15 days after the yellow fever booster vaccination. This clonotype was obtained from a man between 25 and 39 years old who received the YFV17D yellow fever vaccine. The chain employs TRBV12-3 or TRBV12-4 and TRBJ1-2, with 7 bases aligning to TRBD1. CDR3: CASSFGAGGHYGYTF. CDR3 nucleotide sequence: TGTGCCAGCAGTTTTGGTGCAGGGGGTCACTATGGCTACACCTTC.